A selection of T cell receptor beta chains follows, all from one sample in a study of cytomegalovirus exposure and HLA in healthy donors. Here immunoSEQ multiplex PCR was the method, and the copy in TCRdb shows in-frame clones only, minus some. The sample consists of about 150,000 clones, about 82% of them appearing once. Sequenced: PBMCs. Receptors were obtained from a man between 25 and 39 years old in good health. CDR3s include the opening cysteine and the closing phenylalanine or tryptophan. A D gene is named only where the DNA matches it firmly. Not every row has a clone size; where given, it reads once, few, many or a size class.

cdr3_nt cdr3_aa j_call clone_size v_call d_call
TGTGCCAGCAGCGAGGGACTAGCGGGAGGGGCTTACGAGCAGTACTTC CASSEGLAGGAYEQYF TRBJ2-7 once TRBV7-6 TRBD2
TGTGCCAGTAGGCGGACAGGACGGGGTGAAAAACTGTTTTTT CASRRTGRGEKLFF TRBJ1-4 - TRBV19 TRBD1
TGTGCCAGCCAGACAGGTCGTATCGAAGCTTTCTTT CASQTGRIEAFF TRBJ1-1 - TRBV19 -
TGTGCCAGCAGCCCCCAGGGAAACACCATATATTTT CASSPQGNTIYF TRBJ1-3 - TRBV7-9 -
TGTGCCAGCAGTCTAGGGGTGTATGGCTACACCTTC CASSLGVYGYTF TRBJ1-2 - TRBV28 -
TGCAGCGTCGCCGCAGGGAAAGCTTTCTTT CSVAAGKAFF TRBJ1-1 - TRBV29-1 -
TGTGGGTCCACAGGTTCGCTAGCGGGACCGACCCAGTACTTC CGSTGSLAGPTQYF TRBJ2-5 - TRBV28 TRBD2
TGTGCCAGCAGCCGGGGGACTATTCCCAATGAGCAGTTCTTC CASSRGTIPNEQFF TRBJ2-1 - TRBV6-6 TRBD2
TGTGCCACCAGCAGTATACAGGGGAATGAAAAACTGTTTTTT CATSSIQGNEKLFF TRBJ1-4 many TRBV15 TRBD1
TGTGCCAGCAGTTTAGGGGGCTACCAAGAGACCCAGTACTTC CASSLGGYQETQYF TRBJ2-5 - TRBV27 -
TGTGCCACCAGCAGAGATTGGGACAGCGGGTTCTACGAGCAGTACTTC CATSRDWDSGFYEQYF TRBJ2-7 - TRBV15 -
TGTGCCAGCAGTTTCTTAGCGGGAGCCTCCTACGAGCAGTACTTC CASSFLAGASYEQYF TRBJ2-7 once TRBV28 TRBD2
TGCGCCAGCAGCCAAGAAACAGGGGGCGCGGGTGAAAAACTGTTTTTT CASSQETGGAGEKLFF TRBJ1-4 - TRBV4-3 TRBD1
TGTGCCAGCAGCCCCTCGACAGGGGTTAATGAAAAACTGTTTTTT CASSPSTGVNEKLFF TRBJ1-4 - TRBV7-9 TRBD1
TGTGCCAACCGGGACACCCAAGAGACCCAGTACTTC CANRDTQETQYF TRBJ2-5 - TRBV6-1 -
TGTGCCAGCAGAGGGCAGGGGTTGCTTCGTTCACCCCTCCACTTT CASRGQGLLRSPLHF TRBJ1-6 - TRBV28 -
TGCGCCAGCAGCCCCGGACAGCAAGAGACCCAGTACTTC CASSPGQQETQYF TRBJ2-5 - TRBV10-1 -
TGTGCCAGCAGAGCCGGGACAGGGTCCTACGAGCAGTACTTC CASRAGTGSYEQYF TRBJ2-7 - TRBV6-1 TRBD1
TGTGCCAGCAGACAGGACAGGTGCCACGAGCAGTACTTC CASRQDRCHEQYF TRBJ2-7 few TRBV9 TRBD1
TGCGCCAGCAGCCAAGATCCCAGGGGGAACACTGAAGCTTTCTTT CASSQDPRGNTEAFF TRBJ1-1 - TRBV4-3 -
TGTGCCAGCCGCGAGAGGAGAGAGAGTTACGAGCAGTACTTC CASRERRESYEQYF TRBJ2-7 - TRBV6-1 -
TGTGGGGCTGGGCAGGGGGCTTACGAGCAGTACTTC CGAGQGAYEQYF TRBJ2-7 - TRBV30 TRBD1
TGTGCCAGCACTCGACGGAGTTTCTCCTACAATGAGCAGTTCTTC CASTRRSFSYNEQFF TRBJ2-1 - TRBV27 -
TGTGCCAGCAGTCCAAACAGGGGGGGGTCCAATGAGCAGTTCTTC CASSPNRGGSNEQFF TRBJ2-1 - TRBV6-4 -
TGCGCCAGCAGCCAGTCCCGGGACAGTCGCTACCGGTTCGGCTACACCTTC CASSQSRDSRYRFGYTF TRBJ1-2 - TRBV5-1 TRBD1
TGTGCCAGCAGCGTCGTAGGAGGGGCCCCCGGGGAGCTGTTTTTT CASSVVGGAPGELFF TRBJ2-2 - TRBV9 -
TGCGCCAGCAGTGTCTCCCATGAAAAACTGTTTTTT CASSVSHEKLFF TRBJ1-4 - TRBV10-2 -
TGTGCCAGTAGTATAGGAGCTCAGCCCCAGCATTTT CASSIGAQPQHF TRBJ1-5 - TRBV19 -
TGCAGCGTTGAAGAGAGGGGACAGGGAGGCAACGGGCAGTACTTC CSVEERGQGGNGQYF TRBJ2-7 - TRBV29-1 TRBD1
TGTGCCAGCAGCGTCATATTGGGGGGAGCGCCCCACGAGCAGTACTTC CASSVILGGAPHEQYF TRBJ2-7 - TRBV7-2 -
TGTGCCAGCAGTTCACAGGCTTCTCCTGATTACGAGCAGTACTTC CASSSQASPDYEQYF TRBJ2-7 - TRBV2 -